The 2 T cell receptor beta chains below all came from one sample that was sequenced in a study of CD8+ T cells in alopecia areata. The sample's treatment: oral pan-JAK inhibitor, 5-10 mg twice daily. Reverse transcription of extracted RNA yielded cDNA, which provided the sequencing template. Measured with immunoSEQ multiplex PCR; TCRdb has only the in-frame clones, and not every one. The table records over 150,000 clones, around half of them present only once. Source: CD8+ T cells sorted from blood, taken at week 24, from a patient treated with tofacitinib. All receptors derive from a human donor with alopecia areata.

The genes are TRBV5-4 and TRBJ1-5, with D perhaps matching TRBD1 (5 bases). Germline-derived CDR1 and CDR2 are SGHNT and YYREEE (reference sequence). The CDR3 runs to 19 residues. Trimming took 0 bases from V and 2 from J, leaving 21 bases between them. CDR3 residues: CASSLEWGQLGSGNQPQHF. DNA of the CDR3: TGTGCCAGCAGCTTGGAGTGGGGCCAACTGGGTTCGGGCAATCAGCCCCAGCATTTT.

The chain joins TRBV29-1 to TRBJ2-5, with TRBD1 matching over 7 bases. The J call may be mistaken, given a closer DNA end match to TRBJ2-7. CDR1 and CDR2 (germline): SQVTM, ANQGSEA. The length of the CDR3 is 15 residues. CDR3 DNA sequence: TGCAGCGTTGTACCTACAGGGGTTGTCGACTACGAGCAGTACTTC. It codes for CSVVPTGVVDYEQYF.